This is a list of T cell receptor beta chains from one sample in a study of T cell changes during pregnancy in multiple sclerosis. Profiling relied on immunoSEQ multiplex PCR, and the TCRdb table lists in-frame clones only, not all of them. Among some 73,000 clones listed, over 80% were seen once. Sequenced material: peripheral blood, taken in the third trimester of pregnancy. These receptors were collected from a female donor in good health, enrolled as a control in a pregnancy study. CDR3s leave out the opening cysteine and the closing phenylalanine or tryptophan. Each record gives: clone size, J gene, V gene, CDR3 protein. Clone size is stated in some rows and not others, as once, few, many or a class when expanded.

NA,TRBJ1-1,TRBV10-2,ASSGQGTEAF
NA,TRBJ2-5,TRBV6-1,ASSGTGWGYQETQY
NA,TRBJ2-3,TRBV28,ASTHTAGEKGTDTQY
NA,TRBJ1-1,TRBV4-1,ASSQVAGEAF
NA,TRBJ2-7,TRBV14,ASSQDPGTVYEQY
NA,TRBJ1-1,TRBV29-1,SVVGRANTEAF
NA,TRBJ2-5,TRBV4-1,ASSQRVGLAGDQTQY
NA,TRBJ1-2,TRBV6-5,ASGSRGVIDGYT
NA,TRBJ2-7,TRBV7-2,ASSLAGQGAYEQY
NA,TRBJ2-5,TRBV7-6,AAGGQETQY
NA,TRBJ1-2,TRBV7-9,ASSLGQEDGYT
NA,TRBJ1-6,TRBV5-1,ASSLAFGGADSPLH
NA,TRBJ2-1,TRBV7-2,ASSLAKGLNLTPNEQF
NA,TRBJ2-3,TRBV7-6,ASSLVRVFQEDTQY
NA,TRBJ1-4,TRBV4-2,ASSPALRGALGEKLF
NA,TRBJ2-5,TRBV5-1,ASSFRPGLAGEWETQY
once,TRBJ1-3,TRBV2,ASSPQGFPGNTIY
once,TRBJ2-2,TRBV7-2,ASSFGSVGRGNTGELF
NA,TRBJ1-2,TRBV6-5,ASNPGGPLDYGYT
NA,TRBJ1-1,TRBV5-1,ASSLATGEVTEAF
NA,TRBJ1-1,TRBV6-5,ASSYRESRNTEAF
NA,TRBJ2-2,TRBV5-4,ASSFGTGTGGELF
NA,TRBJ2-5,TRBV11-2,ASSLGLQETQY
NA,TRBJ2-7,TRBV19,ATPRTSASYEQY
NA,TRBJ1-1,TRBV9,ASSATDQNTEAF
NA,TRBJ2-3,TRBV4-2,ASSQVSGGGTNTDTQY
NA,TRBJ1-1,TRBV7-2,ASTLGAGKTEAF
NA,TRBJ2-7,TRBV7-2,ASSSIPLSGIWEQY
NA,TRBJ2-7,TRBV7-2,ASSGGQTTYEQY
NA,TRBJ2-3,TRBV27,ASSLWSADTQY
NA,TRBJ2-7,TRBV27,ASSLIYTRAYEQY
NA,TRBJ2-7,TRBV6-1,ASSEGVGAAYEQY
NA,TRBJ2-3,TRBV27,ASSLTGGAYTQY
NA,TRBJ1-1,TRBV14,ASSLQRANTEAF
NA,TRBJ1-5,TRBV19,ASSIGQSNQPQH
NA,TRBJ2-5,TRBV6-5,ASSVGLQETQY
NA,TRBJ2-2,TRBV7-3,ASSLGHLTGELF